This T cell receptor (beta chain) was identified during a study of shared clonotypes between healthy human individuals. The data were produced by immunoSEQ multiplex PCR, yet TCRdb's version contains in-frame clones alone and is incomplete. Altogether fewer than 500,000 clones are present, about 75% being singletons, with the ten largest covering approximately 13%. The table lists this clone with a count of one. Its antigen is still unknown. Points from the study as a whole: In this cohort, only blood was sampled, and tissue repertoires likely differ. It was the few donors that limited the genetic and exposure-history diversity represented.

CDR3 length: 14 amino acids. Per germline, CDR1 MDHEN and CDR2 SYDVKM. This chain connects TRBV28 to TRBJ2-5, with D perhaps matching TRBD1 or TRBD2 (5 bases each). With the DNA end fitting TRBJ2-7 better, the J assignment may be wrong. The origin of this receptor is a woman between 35 and 50 years old in good health. Some clones in this sample may be carry-over from other donors' samples. Sequencing input: PBMCs. In DNA form, the CDR3 reads TGTGCCAGCTTGAGTCGGGGCAGCTCCTACGAGCAGTACTTC. Protein product: CASLSRGSSYEQYF.